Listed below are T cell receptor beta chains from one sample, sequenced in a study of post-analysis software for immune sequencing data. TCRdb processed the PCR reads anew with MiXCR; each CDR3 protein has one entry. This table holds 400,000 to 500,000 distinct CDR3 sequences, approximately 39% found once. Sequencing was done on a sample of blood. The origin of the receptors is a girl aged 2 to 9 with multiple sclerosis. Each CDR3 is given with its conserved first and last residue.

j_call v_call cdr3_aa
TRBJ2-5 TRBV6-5 CASSYLKRIQETQYF
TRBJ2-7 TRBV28 CASSSGQVAYKQYF
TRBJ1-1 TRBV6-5 CASSYSHRAASSNTEAFF
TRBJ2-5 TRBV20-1 CSASGERGQETQYF
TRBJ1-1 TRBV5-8 CASSLEAETEAFF
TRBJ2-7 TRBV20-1 CSATPRGSYEQYF
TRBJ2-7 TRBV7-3 CASSLYGGKDGSYEQYF
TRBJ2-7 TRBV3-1 CASSPLLAGAYEQYF
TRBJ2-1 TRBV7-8 CASSLETGDWNEQFF
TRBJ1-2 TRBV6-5 CASSYRGQGAGGYTF
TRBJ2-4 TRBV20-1 CSASGLAKNIQYF
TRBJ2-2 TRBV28 CASKPSGAANAGELFF
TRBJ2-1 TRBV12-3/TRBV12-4 CASSFSSGSGEQFF
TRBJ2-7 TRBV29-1 CSVGLGKSYEQYF
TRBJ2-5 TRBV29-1 CSAGQGLLGEQYF
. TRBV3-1 CASSRGGGWETQYF
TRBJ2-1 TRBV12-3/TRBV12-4 CASSIVEQFF
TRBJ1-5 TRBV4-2 CASSQDLGQGQPQHF
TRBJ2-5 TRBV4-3 CASSQKGTNQETQYF
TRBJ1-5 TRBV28 CASRAGRDQPQHF
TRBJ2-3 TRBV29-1 CSVDFTDTQYF
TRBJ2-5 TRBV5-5 CASSWRTSGRSQETQYF
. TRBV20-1 CSASVAGARGETQYF
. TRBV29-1 CSVEDRGETQYF
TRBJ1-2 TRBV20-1 CSARAASIGRGLRNYGYTF
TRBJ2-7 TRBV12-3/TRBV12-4 CASSFGLAVYEQYF
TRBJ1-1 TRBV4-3 CASSQDWGGRGTEAFF
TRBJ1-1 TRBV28 CASSGQGYTEAFF
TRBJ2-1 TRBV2 CASSLSGRRDEQFF